The present TCR beta chain was sequenced within a study of blood T cell repertoires in COVID-19. As for the study in general: Samples taken during acute and convalescent COVID-19 were collected in the United States, Italy and Spain. From T cells, B-cell-depleted T cells, or PBMCs came the material, which was cDNA or gDNA.

Authors' analysis steps: Estimation of nucleated cell counts was performed using reference gene primer amplification. This table comes from immunoSEQ multiplex PCR, and its TCRdb copy is limited to in-frame clones, with some not included. Clone size and the V and J calls come from that table; the DNA yielded D and trimming. Here the sample spans 150,000 to 200,000 clones, approximately 88% being singletons. CDR3 size: 14 residues. Germline V lookup: CDR1 SGHTA, CDR2 FQGNSA. With 1 base removed from V and 7 bases from J, the gap between germline ends came to 13 bases. This chain links TRBV7-2 with TRBJ1-1, with TRBD1 as a possible D gene (5 bases). Sample: peripheral blood. This clonotype was obtained from a woman aged 45 to 65 with acute or convalescent COVID-19. CDR3 amino acids: CASSLVAPGGEAFF. CDR3 bases: TGTGCCAGCAGCTTAGTCGCCCCCGGGGGTGAAGCTTTCTTT.